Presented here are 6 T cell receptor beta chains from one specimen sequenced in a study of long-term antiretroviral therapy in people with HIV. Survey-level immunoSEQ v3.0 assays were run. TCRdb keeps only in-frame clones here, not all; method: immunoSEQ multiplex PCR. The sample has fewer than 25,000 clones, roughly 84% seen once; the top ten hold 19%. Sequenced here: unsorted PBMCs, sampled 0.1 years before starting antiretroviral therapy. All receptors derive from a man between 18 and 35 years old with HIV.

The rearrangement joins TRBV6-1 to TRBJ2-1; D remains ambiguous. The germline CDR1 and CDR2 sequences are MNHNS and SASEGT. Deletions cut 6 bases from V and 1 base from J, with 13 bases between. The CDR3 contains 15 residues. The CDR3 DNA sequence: TGTGCCAGCAGCGCCGACATTGCTTCCTACAATGAGCAGTTCTTC. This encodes CASSADIASYNEQFF.

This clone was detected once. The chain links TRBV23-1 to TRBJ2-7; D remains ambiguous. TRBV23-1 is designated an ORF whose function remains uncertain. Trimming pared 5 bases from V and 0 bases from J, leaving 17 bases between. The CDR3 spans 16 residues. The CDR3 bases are TGCGCCAGCAGTGAACGAGCCATAGGCAGCTCCTACGAGCAGTACTTC. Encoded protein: CASSERAIGSSYEQYF.

The CDR3 nucleotides are TGTGCCAGCAGGAATAAGGGGGCGTATGGAAACACCATATATTTT. Its translation is CASRNKGAYGNTIYF. The chain links TRBV27 to TRBJ1-3; the match to TRBD1 covers 7 bases. Germline lookup yields CDR1 MNHEY and CDR2 SMNVEV (reference sequence). V lost 6 bases, J lost 3 bases, and 8 bases stayed unmatched. This CDR3 is 15 amino acids long.

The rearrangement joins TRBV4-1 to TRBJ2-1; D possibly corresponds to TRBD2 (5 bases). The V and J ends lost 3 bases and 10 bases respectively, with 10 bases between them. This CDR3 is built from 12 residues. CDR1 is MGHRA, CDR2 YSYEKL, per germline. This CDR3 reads CASSHAGGEQFF. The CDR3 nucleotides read TGCGCCAGCAGCCACGCCGGCGGGGAGCAGTTCTTC.

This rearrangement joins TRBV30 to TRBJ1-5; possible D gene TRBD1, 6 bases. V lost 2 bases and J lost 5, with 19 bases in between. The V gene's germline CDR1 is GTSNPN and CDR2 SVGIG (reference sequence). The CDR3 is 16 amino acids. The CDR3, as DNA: TGTGCCTGGAGTCCTCCGGGACGAGGGGGACATCAGCCCCAGCATTTT. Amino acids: CAWSPPGRGGHQPQHF.

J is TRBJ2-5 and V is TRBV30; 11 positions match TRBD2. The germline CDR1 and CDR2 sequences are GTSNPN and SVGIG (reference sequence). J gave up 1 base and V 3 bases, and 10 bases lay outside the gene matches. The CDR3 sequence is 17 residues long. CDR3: CAWSKGLAGGSQETQYF. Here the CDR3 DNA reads TGTGCCTGGAGCAAGGGCCTAGCGGGGGGTTCCCAAGAGACCCAGTACTTC.